This T cell receptor beta chain was obtained from a study of blood T cells in healthy people across ages. For the second PCR, which ran for about 6 to 11 cycles, a sample-barcoded 5' primer and a J-beta primer mix were used. CDR3-containing paired-end reads numbered at least 2.5 million in each sample. One entry per CDR3 protein, called by TCRdb with MiXCR from the 5' RACE reads. This table has some 880,000 distinct CDR3 sequences, roughly 34% appearing once. V lost 4 bases and J 0 bases, leaving 7 bases between the germline ends. CDR3 length: 13 residues. Germline CDR1 MNHNY, CDR2 SVGAGI (reference sequence). This clonotype was counted ten times or more. The antigen is undetermined. Study-wide results and caveats: When set beside aged donors, long-lived donors presented more naive CD4+ cells and higher diversity.

This rearrangement joins TRBV6-6 to TRBJ2-7; D unclear. Sequenced material: blood. This sequence was found in a man between 18 and 35 years old in good health. CDR3 sequence: CASSSSGSYEQYF. CDR3 DNA: TGTGCCAGCAGTTCTTCCGGCTCCTACGAGCAGTACTTC.